The T cell receptor (beta chain) under discussion was sequenced for a study of T cell changes during pregnancy in multiple sclerosis. Repertoires were generated with immunoSEQ multiplex PCR, while TCRdb's copy carries only in-frame clones and drops some. The sample comprises some 97,000 clones, around 93% of which are singletons, and roughly 0.9% rests with the top ten. This sequence was found in a female donor with multiple sclerosis, enrolled in a pregnancy study. The sample was peripheral blood, taken before pregnancy.

The CDR3 DNA is TGCGCCAGCAGCCAAGATATCGGGAGCGGGGATACGCAGTATTTT. It is translated as CASSQDIGSGDTQYF. This chain links TRBV4-3 with TRBJ2-3, with TRBD2 as a possible D gene (6 bases). V was shortened by 0 bases and J by 6 bases, with 13 bases between the two germline ends. CDR3 length: 15 amino acids. Germline V CDR1 and CDR2: LGHNA, YSLEER.